The 21 T cell receptor beta chains in this list originate from one sample, sequenced in a study of cytomegalovirus exposure and HLA in healthy donors. Data came from immunoSEQ multiplex PCR; TCRdb stores just in-frame clones and leaves some out. The data show around 150,000 clones, approximately 84% seen once. The sequencing input was PBMCs. The receptors were gathered from a man between 25 and 39 years old in good health and CMV-seropositive.

This clone was picked up a small number of times. V gene TRBV7-8 combines with J gene TRBJ2-7; TRBD2 matches 9 bases. The CDR3 length is 16 residues. The germline CDR1 and CDR2 sequences are SGHVS and FQNEAQ. V lost 1 base, J lost 4 bases, and 8 bases stayed unmatched. The CDR3 loop is CASSLVASGNFYEQYF. DNA of the CDR3: TGTGCCAGCAGCTTAGTGGCTAGCGGGAACTTTTACGAGCAGTACTTC.

The chain combines TRBV7-3 with TRBJ2-1, with D possibly matching TRBD1 (7 bases). CDR3 size: 12 residues. Per the germline V gene, CDR1 is SGHTA and CDR2 is FQGTGA. V was shortened by 3 bases and J by 10 bases, with 10 bases between the two germline ends. CDR3 sequence reads: CASSFQGGEQFF. In DNA, the CDR3 is TGTGCCAGCAGCTTTCAGGGGGGAGAGCAGTTCTTC.

This chain uses TRBV5-1 with TRBJ2-7, with TRBD1 identical over 10 bases. V lost 4 bases, J lost 5 bases, and 12 bases stayed unmatched. In germline, CDR1 is SGHRS, CDR2 YFSETQ. This CDR3 is 16 amino acids long. CDR3 coding DNA: TGCGCCAGCAGCGCCTTTGGGGGACAGGGGTACCACGAGCAGTACTTC. It encodes CASSAFGGQGYHEQYF.

Worth noting for this clone: Other DNA sequences in this specimen translate into the identical CDR3. Written as DNA, the CDR3 is TGTGCCATCAGTGAGTCAGGAGGGAATCAGCCCCAGCATTTT. Translating it yields CAISESGGNQPQHF. The chain has TRBV10-3 and TRBJ1-5; D remains ambiguous. V was cut by 0 bases and J by 4 bases, with 7 bases left in between. This CDR3 region has 14 residues. Germline lookup yields CDR1 ENHRY and CDR2 SYGVKD.

V gene TRBV14 combines with J gene TRBJ1-1; D might be TRBD1 (6 bases). The CDR3 extends over 14 amino acids. Trimming left V 2 bases short and J 1 base short, with 8 bases between. CDR1 and CDR2 (germline): SGHDN, FVKESK. DNA of the CDR3: TGTGCCAGCAGCCAACGGGACAAGAACACTGAAGCTTTCTTT. As protein: CASSQRDKNTEAFF.

This chain links TRBV20-1 with TRBJ2-1, with a tentative D call TRBD1 (6 bases). Germline V lookup: CDR1 DFQATT, CDR2 SNEGSKA (reference sequence). The CDR3 runs to 11 residues. V gave up 5 bases and J gave up 8 bases, with 10 bases separating them. The chain's CDR3 is CSAPQGHEQFF. The CDR3 DNA reads TGCAGTGCTCCCCAGGGGCATGAGCAGTTCTTC.

V usage is TRBV11-1 and J usage is TRBJ2-3, with D possibly being TRBD2 (6 bases). Germline CDR1 SGHAT, CDR2 FQDESV (reference sequence). The CDR3 totals 16 residues. Trimming removed 5 bases at V and 2 bases at J, with 17 bases between. The CDR3 coding sequence is TGTGCCAGCAGCCCCAGAGAGCGGGTCTTCACAGATACGCAGTATTTT. This gives the protein CASSPRERVFTDTQYF.

The chain recombines TRBV9 with TRBJ1-2; TRBD1 matches 9 bases. Germline V lookup: CDR1 SGDLS, CDR2 YYNGEE. V lost 3 bases, J lost 7 bases, and 7 bases stayed unmatched. The CDR3 runs 14 residues. As DNA, the CDR3 is TGTGCCAGCAGCGGTACGGGACAGGGTTTTGGCTACACCTTC. Translating gives CASSGTGQGFGYTF.

This clone was seen a handful of times. V gene TRBV2 combines with J gene TRBJ1-2; D unresolved. Germline V gives CDR1 SNHLY, CDR2 FYNNEI. The CDR3 is 13 residues long. Trimming removed 2 bases from V and 5 bases from J, with 9 bases in between. In DNA form, the CDR3 reads TGTGCCAGCAGTGAAACAGATGTTTATGGCTACACCTTC. It is translated as CASSETDVYGYTF.

This clone appeared once. The chain employs TRBV2 and TRBJ2-5, with TRBD2 identical over 8 bases. CDR3 length: 14 amino acids. V lost 6 bases and J lost 3; bases outside the gene matches: 6. From germline, CDR1 is SNHLY and CDR2 FYNNEI. The CDR3 is CASSRILAEETQYF. The CDR3 DNA is TGTGCCAGCAGCCGGATACTAGCGGAAGAGACCCAGTACTTC.

This clone was seen only a few times. The chain is built from TRBV7-3 and TRBJ1-3, with D unclear. Trimming stripped 2 bases from V and 4 bases from J, with 12 bases between. The CDR3 consists of 15 residues. The V gene's germline CDR1 is SGHTA and CDR2 FQGTGA. The CDR3 coding sequence is TGTGCCAGCAGCTTAGACGGGGTGGCCGGAAACACCATATATTTT. Amino acids: CASSLDGVAGNTIYF.

The gene calls are TRBV5-1 and TRBJ1-3; unclear D gene. Germline CDR1 SGHRS, CDR2 YFSETQ. The V and J ends lost 0 bases and 0 bases respectively, with 7 bases between them. This CDR3 region has 15 residues. CDR3 residues: CASSLVEGSGNTIYF. The CDR3, as DNA: TGCGCCAGCAGCTTGGTGGAGGGCTCTGGAAACACCATATATTTT. The complete variable domain, with remaining parts taken from reference TRBV5-1 and TRBJ1-3, reads KAGVTQTPRYLIKTRGQQVTLSCSPISGHRSVSWYQQTPGQGLQFLFEYFSETQRNKGNFPGRFSGRQFSNSRSEMNVSTLELGDSALYLCASSLVEGSGNTIYFGEGSWLTVV.

The chain recombines TRBV5-4 with TRBJ2-7; D ambiguous. The CDR3 covers 14 residues. V was shortened by 0 bases and J by 5 bases, with 12 bases between the two germline ends. The V gene's germline CDR1 is SGHNT and CDR2 YYREEE (reference sequence). The CDR3 nucleotides are TGTGCCAGCAGCTTGGCGCGAACCCGAAACGAGCAGTACTTC. It is translated as CASSLARTRNEQYF.

V and J are TRBV6-6 and TRBJ2-1; 7 bases align to TRBD2. The V gene's germline CDR1 is MNHNY and CDR2 SVGAGI (reference sequence). The CDR3 totals 15 residues. The V segment lost 4 bases and the J segment 2 bases; nucleotides outside the gene matches: 5. The CDR3 DNA reads TGTGCCAGCAGTTCTAGCGGACCTACCTACAATGAGCAGTTCTTC. It translates to CASSSSGPTYNEQFF.

V is TRBV7-9 and J is TRBJ2-3; D remains ambiguous. Trimming took off 7 bases at V and 5 bases at J, with 16 bases between the two ends. The CDR3 runs 14 residues. From germline, CDR1 is SEHNR and CDR2 FQNEAQ (reference sequence). The CDR3 nucleotides read TGTGCCAGCATCCTTCCTGCACAAAGAGATACGCAGTATTTT. Translation gives CASILPAQRDTQYF.

The chain uses TRBV19 and TRBJ1-2, with a possible D match to TRBD1 (6 bases). Trimming left V 3 bases short and J 5 bases short, with 19 bases between. Looked up from germline, CDR1 is LNHDA and CDR2 is SQIVND (reference sequence). The CDR3 consists of 16 residues. CDR3 in DNA: TGTGCCAGTAGTATGCAGGCCACGGGGGGCAGGTATGGCTACACCTTC. It is translated as CASSMQATGGRYGYTF.

This clone was detected once. The chain is built from TRBV18 and TRBJ1-1, with 9 nucleotides matching TRBD1. The CDR3 consists of 15 residues. V shed 3 bases and J 2 bases; nucleotides not matched to a gene: 4. CDR1 and CDR2 (germline): KGHSH, LQKENI. The CDR3 DNA is TGTGCCAGCTCACCGGGACAGGGCGGCAACACTGAAGCTTTCTTT. This codes for CASSPGQGGNTEAFF. Using reference TRBV18 and TRBJ1-1 for the parts outside the CDR3, the full variable domain is NAGVMQNPRHLVRRRGQEARLRCSPMKGHSHVYWYRQLPEEGLKFMVYLQKENIIDESGMPKERFSAEFPKEGPSILRIQQVVRGDSAAYFCASSPGQGGNTEAFFGQGTRLTVV.

The genes are TRBV27 and TRBJ1-1, with 12 bases aligning to TRBD1. Per the germline V gene, CDR1 is MNHEY and CDR2 is SMNVEV (reference sequence). Trimming at V came to 6 bases and at J to 3 bases, leaving 8 bases not matched to a gene. The CDR3 runs 16 residues. CDR3 in amino acids: CASSAWDRGLYTEAFF. The CDR3 DNA reads TGTGCCAGCAGCGCCTGGGACAGGGGGCTGTACACTGAAGCTTTCTTT.

The gene calls are TRBV4-2 and TRBJ1-6; TRBD1 matches 7 bases. The CDR3 length is 15 residues. Trimming cost V 1 base and J 10 bases; bases outside gene matches: 7. Per germline, CDR1 LGHNA and CDR2 YNFKEQ. CDR3 region: CASSQGLGTVSPLHF. The CDR3 DNA sequence: TGTGCCAGCAGCCAAGGTCTTGGGACAGTATCACCCCTCCACTTT.

The sample holds one count of this clone. V gene TRBV7-2 combines with J gene TRBJ1-1; weak D call: TRBD1 (6 bases). Trimming shortened V by 5 bases and J by 8 bases, and 18 bases separated the two germline ends. The CDR3 spans 14 residues. CDR1 and CDR2 (germline): SGHTA, FQGNSA. The CDR3 reads CASSVGASSSEAFF. CDR3 coding DNA: TGTGCCAGCAGCGTGGGGGCTTCTAGTTCCGAAGCTTTCTTT.

The rearrangement links TRBV29-1 to TRBJ2-2; 9 bases are shared with TRBD1. The J segment lost 7 bases and the V segment lost 4 bases, leaving 4 bases of the junction unmatched. Germline V CDR1 and CDR2: SQVTM, ANQGSEA. CDR3 size: 13 residues. The CDR3 here is CSVVTGGSGELFF. CDR3 sequence (DNA): TGCAGCGTTGTGACAGGGGGTAGCGGGGAGCTGTTTTTT.